This T cell receptor beta chain was obtained from a study of human thymus T cells. General study findings and limits: Thymic repertoires overlap heavily among unrelated individuals, related research has reported.

From resections taken during corrective heart surgery, the thymus tissue was obtained. This CDR3 comprises 15 residues. The junction had 8 bases not matched to a gene; V was cut back by 2 bases and J by 8 bases. CDR1 SEHNR and CDR2 FQNEAQ come from the germline V gene (reference sequence). This clone was seen a few times. What it binds is unknown. Clones were sequenced by immunoSEQ multiplex PCR, and TCRdb holds only the in-frame ones, with some missing. The sample carries about 130,000 clones, 90% to 95% recorded once. The sequence was collected from a boy younger than two with a congenital heart defect but otherwise immunologically healthy. Sequenced material: thymus tissue. The chain joins TRBV7-9 to TRBJ1-4, with 7 bases fitting TRBD1. The CDR3 spells CASSLNETGTEKLFF. The CDR3 bases are TGTGCCAGCAGCTTAAACGAGACAGGGACCGAAAAACTGTTTTTT.